This T cell receptor beta chain was captured in a study of T cell changes during pregnancy in multiple sclerosis. Germline V lookup: CDR1 SGHDT, CDR2 YYEEEE. The length of the CDR3 is 17 residues. The J segment lost 3 bases and the V segment lost 0 bases, leaving 6 bases of the junction unmatched. Some clones are missing from TCRdb's copy, which holds only in-frame ones; the method was immunoSEQ multiplex PCR. Of just under 35,000 clones listed, approximately 91% are singletons. The input for sequencing was peripheral blood, taken in the second trimester of pregnancy. This receptor was taken from a female donor in good health, enrolled as a control in a pregnancy study. The chain is built from TRBV5-6 and TRBJ2-5; 12 positions agree with TRBD2. CDR3 loop: CASSLGLAGVAEETQYF. CDR3 nucleotides: TGTGCCAGCAGCTTGGGACTAGCGGGGGTAGCTGAAGAGACCCAGTACTTC.